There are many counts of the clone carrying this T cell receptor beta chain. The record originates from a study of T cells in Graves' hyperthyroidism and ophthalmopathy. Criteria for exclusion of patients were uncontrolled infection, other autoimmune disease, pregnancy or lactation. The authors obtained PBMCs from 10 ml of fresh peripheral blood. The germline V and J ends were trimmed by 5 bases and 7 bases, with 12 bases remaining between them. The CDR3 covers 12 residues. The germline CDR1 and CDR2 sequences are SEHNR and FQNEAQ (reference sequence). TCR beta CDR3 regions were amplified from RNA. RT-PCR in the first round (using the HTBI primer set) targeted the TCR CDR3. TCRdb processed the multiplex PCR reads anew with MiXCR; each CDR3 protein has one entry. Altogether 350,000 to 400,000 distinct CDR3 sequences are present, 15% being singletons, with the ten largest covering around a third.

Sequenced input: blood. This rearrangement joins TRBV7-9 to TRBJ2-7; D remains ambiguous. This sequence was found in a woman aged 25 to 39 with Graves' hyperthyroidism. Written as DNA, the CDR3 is TGTGCCAGCAGCCGAGACACGGCGGAGCAGTACTTC. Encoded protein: CASSRDTAEQYF.